The 21 T cell receptor beta chains below were found in one sample sequenced in a study of blood T cell repertoires in COVID-19. Only in-frame clones appear in the TCRdb table, and some are missing; sequencing was by immunoSEQ multiplex PCR. The table lists 250,000 to 400,000 clones, 85% of them singletons. Sample: PBMCs or T cells enriched from blood (not recorded which). These receptors came from a woman in her twenties or thirties who had been exposed to COVID-19.

The J gene is TRBJ1-1, the V gene TRBV6-5, with 8 bases matching TRBD1. The V gene's germline CDR1 is MNHEY and CDR2 SVGAGI. This CDR3 has 16 residues. Germline trimming cut 0 bases from V and 1 base from J; bases unmatched to any gene: 4. CDR3 in DNA: TGTGCCAGCAGTTACTCCAATACAGGGGGGAACACTGAAGCTTTCTTT. Protein: CASSYSNTGGNTEAFF.

The rearrangement uses TRBV19 and TRBJ1-3; D uncertain. The ends were cut back, 2 bases at V and 8 bases at J, with 10 bases in the middle. The CDR3 has 13 residues. Per the germline V gene, CDR1 is LNHDA and CDR2 is SQIVND (reference sequence). The CDR3 region is CASSIYPFDTIYF. CDR3 DNA: TGTGCCAGTAGTATATATCCCTTTGACACCATATATTTT.

This clone was observed a single time. V usage is TRBV7-3 and J usage is TRBJ2-2, with D unclear. The CDR3 covers 11 residues. The germline V gene encodes CDR1 SGHTA and CDR2 FQGTGA. V gave up 8 bases and J gave up 7 bases, with 8 bases separating them. In DNA form, the CDR3 reads TGTGCCAGCTCCTCAGGCGGGGAGCTGTTTTTT. Translated, it gives CASSSGGELFF. Drawing the rest from reference TRBV7-3 and TRBJ2-2, the complete variable domain is GAGVSQTPSNKVTEKGKYVELRCDPISGHTALYWYRQSLGQGPEFLIYFQGTGAADDSGLPNDRFFAVRPEGSVSTLKIQRTERGDSAVYLCASSSGGELFFGEGSRLTVL.

The V call is TRBV12-3 or TRBV12-4, the J call TRBJ1-2; 7 bases align to TRBD1. The CDR3 is made up of 12 amino acids. V shed 9 bases and J 7 bases; nucleotides not matched to a gene: 8. The CDR3 loop is CASLGTARGYTF. The CDR3 bases are TGTGCCAGTTTGGGGACAGCTCGTGGCTACACCTTC.

For the CDR3, the DNA is TGCGCCAGCAGCTTGGGAGACAGTTACACAGATACGCAGTATTTT. Its translation: CASSLGDSYTDTQYF. The V and J genes are TRBV5-1 and TRBJ2-3; tentatively, D is TRBD1 (5 bases). The V gene's germline CDR1 is SGHRS and CDR2 YFSETQ. The CDR3 totals 15 residues. V was pared by 0 bases and J by 2 bases, with 10 bases between.

The chain recombines TRBV6-5 with TRBJ1-2; D ambiguous. Germline V gene sequence: CDR1 MNHEY, CDR2 SVGAGI. The CDR3 has 15 residues. Trimming stripped 6 bases from V and 2 bases from J, with 16 bases between. The CDR3 bases are TGTGCCAGCAGGAGGGCGGTCGTAATCAACTATGGCTACACCTTC. Encoded protein: CASRRAVVINYGYTF.

V and J are TRBV19 and TRBJ1-2, with a possible D match to TRBD1 (5 bases). This CDR3 comprises 16 residues. The germline V gene has CDR1 LNHDA and CDR2 SQIVND (reference sequence). V gave up 4 bases and J gave up 2 bases, with 17 bases separating them. CDR3 loop: CASSNPLGGRNYGYTF. CDR3 nucleotide sequence: TGTGCCAGTAGTAATCCCCTCGGGGGGAGAAACTATGGCTACACCTTC.

The gene calls are TRBV5-8 and TRBJ2-1; 7 positions match TRBD1. Germline lookup yields CDR1 SGHTS and CDR2 YDEGEE. This CDR3 has 14 residues. V dropped 3 bases and J dropped 5; count of bases not matched to a gene: 5. Here the CDR3 DNA reads TGTGCCAGCAGCTACGGACAGGCCCACAATGAGCAGTTCTTC. Encoded protein: CASSYGQAHNEQFF.

This clone was seen more than once but under ten times. The chain has TRBV6-5 and TRBJ2-5; tentative D call: TRBD2 (6 bases). The CDR3 spans 14 residues. The germline CDR1 and CDR2 sequences are MNHEY and SVGAGI. With 4 bases removed from V and 2 bases from J, the gap between germline ends came to 11 bases. CDR3 residues: CASSSGLLQETQYF. The CDR3 DNA sequence: TGTGCCAGCAGTTCGGGACTTTTACAAGAGACCCAGTACTTC.

This sequence joins TRBV7-8 and TRBJ2-2; D not certain. Germline values: CDR1 SGHVS, CDR2 FQNEAQ. V lost 1 base and J lost 3, with 6 bases in between. The CDR3 has 14 amino acids. In DNA form, the CDR3 reads TGTGCCAGCAGCTTAGAACTCGACACCGGGGAGCTGTTTTTT. It yields the protein CASSLELDTGELFF. The variable domain in full, completed from reference TRBV7-8 and TRBJ2-2, reads GAGVSQSPRYKVAKRGQDVALRCDPISGHVSLFWYQQALGQGPEFLTYFQNEAQLDKSGLPSDRFFAERPEGSVSTLKIQRTQQEDSAVYLCASSLELDTGELFFGEGSRLTVL.

The chain couples TRBV18 to TRBJ1-2, with TRBD1 matching over 7 bases. The CDR3 extends over 14 amino acids. Germline V gene lookup returns CDR1 KGHSH and CDR2 LQKENI. Trimming cost V 0 bases and J 6 bases; bases outside gene matches: 4. The CDR3 DNA reads TGTGCCAGCTCACCACCGGTGACAGGGAATGGCTACACCTTC. Protein product: CASSPPVTGNGYTF. Variable domain in full (rest from reference TRBV18 and TRBJ1-2): NAGVMQNPRHLVRRRGQEARLRCSPMKGHSHVYWYRQLPEEGLKFMVYLQKENIIDESGMPKERFSAEFPKEGPSILRIQQVVRGDSAAYFCASSPPVTGNGYTFGSGTRLTVV.

This clone appeared a single time. The chain links TRBV6-5 to TRBJ1-6, with D possibly matching TRBD1 (6 bases). CDR3 length equals 14 residues. Germline loops: CDR1 MNHEY, CDR2 SVGAGI. V was pared by 5 bases and J by 6 bases, with 11 bases between. The CDR3 sequence is CASSPDRINSPLHF. CDR3 coding DNA: TGTGCCAGCAGTCCGGACAGAATTAATTCACCCCTCCACTTT.

The genes are TRBV7-2 and TRBJ1-2; perhaps TRBD1 as D (5 bases). V lost 2 bases and J lost 2, with 12 bases in between. CDR1 SGHTA and CDR2 FQGNSA come from the germline V gene. There are 15 residues in the CDR3. The CDR3 DNA reads TGTGCCAGCAGCTTACGTGCGGGGGGAAACTATGGCTACACCTTC. Amino acids: CASSLRAGGNYGYTF.

This clone was found once. V usage is TRBV10-3 and J usage is TRBJ1-6; no definite D call. Trimming took 4 bases from V and 0 from J, leaving 7 bases between them. The germline CDR1 and CDR2 sequences are ENHRY and SYGVKD. The CDR3 sequence is 15 residues long. CDR3 protein: CAISGESSYNSPLHF. CDR3 in DNA: TGTGCCATCAGTGGAGAGAGCTCCTATAATTCACCCCTCCACTTT.

Here the CDR3 DNA reads TGTGCCAGCAGCTCCGGAGGGACAGGGGTGACCGGGGAGCTGTTTTTT. Amino acids: CASSSGGTGVTGELFF. The rearrangement links TRBV9 to TRBJ2-2; TRBD1 matches at 10 bases. The CDR3 is 16 amino acids. The germline V gene has CDR1 SGDLS and CDR2 YYNGEE. J was trimmed by 5 bases and V by 4 bases; bases with no gene match: 8.

The V gene is TRBV9, the J gene TRBJ2-3; 9 positions match TRBD2. The V and J ends lost 2 bases and 0 bases, in that order; junction bases with no gene match: 1. The V gene's germline CDR1 is SGDLS and CDR2 YYNGEE. The CDR3 spans 15 residues. CDR3 nucleotide sequence: TGTGCCAGCAGCGTTCTAGCGGGGAGCACAGATACGCAGTATTTT. This translates into CASSVLAGSTDTQYF.

The V gene is TRBV6-2 or TRBV6-3, the J gene TRBJ1-3; no reliable D call. Germline loops: CDR1 MNHEY, CDR2 SVGEGT. Trimming pared 6 bases from V and 0 bases from J, leaving 15 bases between. The CDR3 is made up of 16 amino acids. CDR3 nucleotide sequence: TGTGCCAGCAGCCACGGAGGGAAATTCTCTGGAAACACCATATATTTT. Amino acid sequence: CASSHGGKFSGNTIYF.

This chain connects TRBV7-2 to TRBJ1-5; no clear D gene. Germline CDR1 is SGHTA and CDR2 is FQGNSA. The CDR3 is 15 residues long. V was clipped by 1 base and J by 6 bases, with 13 bases between them. This CDR3 reads CASSLVQKPGQPQHF. Written as DNA, the CDR3 is TGTGCCAGCAGCTTAGTGCAAAAACCGGGTCAGCCCCAGCATTTT.

This clone was seen a handful of times. V gene TRBV30 combines with J gene TRBJ2-1; 8 bases align to TRBD2. Germline assignment: CDR1 GTSNPN and CDR2 SVGIG (reference sequence). This CDR3 comprises 18 residues. V gave up 4 bases and J gave up 0 bases; unmatched junction bases: 14. The CDR3 region has the DNA TGTGCCTGGACCGTGGAGACTAGCGTATCTAGCTCCTACAATGAGCAGTTCTTC. Its protein product is CAWTVETSVSSSYNEQFF.

The chain recombines TRBV2 with TRBJ2-1, with D tentatively TRBD2 (5 bases). The V and J ends lost 4 bases and 1 base respectively, with 11 bases between them. The germline CDR1 and CDR2 sequences are SNHLY and FYNNEI. CDR3 length equals 15 residues. DNA for the CDR3: TGTGCCAGCAGTGGGACTTCCACTTCCTACAATGAGCAGTTCTTC. Translated, it gives CASSGTSTSYNEQFF. Full variable domain (outside the CDR3, taken from reference TRBV2 and TRBJ2-1): EPEVTQTPSHQVTQMGQEVILRCVPISNHLYFYWYRQILGQKVEFLVSFYNNEISEKSEIFDDQFSVERPDGSNFTLKIRSTKLEDSAMYFCASSGTSTSYNEQFFGPGTRLTVL.

The rearrangement joins TRBV6-5 to TRBJ2-5, with 10 positions matching TRBD1. The CDR3 is made up of 15 amino acids. CDR1 is MNHEY and CDR2 is SVGAGI in the germline V gene. With V trimmed by 4 bases and J by 4 bases, 6 bases remained unmatched. In DNA, the CDR3 is TGTGCCAGCAGTTCGGGACAGGGGATAAGAGAGACCCAGTACTTC. This encodes CASSSGQGIRETQYF.